These 8 T cell receptor beta chains originate from one sample sequenced in a study of blood T cell repertoires in COVID-19. The table came from immunoSEQ multiplex PCR; TCRdb's copy has only in-frame clones and leaves some out. The data contain roughly 190,000 clones, 82% of them singletons. Input material: peripheral blood. The receptors derive from a woman aged 60-70 years with COVID-19, enrolled during active disease.

This clone has just one count. The J gene is TRBJ2-5, the V gene TRBV15; possibly TRBD2 for D (6 bases). Germline V lookup: CDR1 LNHNV, CDR2 YYDKDF (reference sequence). This CDR3 is 17 amino acids long. Deletions cut 1 base from V and 1 base from J, with 16 bases between. The DNA of the CDR3 is TGTGCCACCAGCAGAGCCCCACTAGCAGGCTCCCAAGAGACCCAGTACTTC. Residues: CATSRAPLAGSQETQYF. The full variable domain, its missing parts supplied by reference TRBV15 and TRBJ2-5, is DAMVIQNPRYQVTQFGKPVTLSCSQTLNHNVMYWYQQKSSQAPKLLFHYYDKDFNNEADTPDNFQSRRPNTSFCFLDIRSPGLGDTAMYLCATSRAPLAGSQETQYFGPGTRLLVL.

This chain connects TRBV28 to TRBJ1-5; 7 bases are a match to TRBD1. This CDR3 is built from 17 residues. CDR1 and CDR2 (germline): MDHEN, SYDVKM. Unmatched junction bases numbered 12, after V lost 5 bases and J lost 2 bases. Here the CDR3 reads CASSPSNRGLGNQPQHF. Written as DNA, the CDR3 is TGTGCCAGCAGTCCGTCAAACAGGGGTTTGGGCAATCAGCCCCAGCATTTT.

The rearrangement links TRBV5-1 to TRBJ1-2; 11 bases agree with TRBD1. The J segment lost 4 bases and the V segment lost 4 bases, leaving 6 bases of the junction unmatched. The germline V gene has CDR1 SGHRS and CDR2 YFSETQ. The CDR3 is 15 residues long. DNA of the CDR3: TGCGCCAGCAGCGTCTCCGGGACAGGGGGCTATGGCTACACCTTC. It translates to CASSVSGTGGYGYTF.

The chain combines TRBV9 with TRBJ2-3, with D unresolved. The CDR3 spans 15 residues. V was shortened by 1 base and J by 1 base, with 10 bases between the two germline ends. CDR1 is SGDLS and CDR2 is YYNGEE in the germline V gene. The CDR3 DNA sequence: TGTGCCAGCAGCGTATTTGGAGAACGCACAGATACGCAGTATTTT. It yields the protein CASSVFGERTDTQYF.

In its sample, this clone was seen once. The chain joins TRBV5-1 to TRBJ2-4, with 11 bases that match TRBD2. The germline V gene encodes CDR1 SGHRS and CDR2 YFSETQ. This CDR3 is 19 amino acids long. J gave up 1 base and V 4 bases, and 13 bases lay outside the gene matches. The CDR3 nucleotides read TGCGCCAGCAGCAAGGAGACTAGCGGGGACCCCGGGGCCAAAAACATTCAGTACTTC. It is translated as CASSKETSGDPGAKNIQYF.

This clone has only a few counts. V is TRBV5-6 and J is TRBJ1-5; the match to TRBD1 covers 9 bases. V dropped 5 bases and J dropped 2; count of bases not matched to a gene: 8. There are 16 residues in the CDR3. Looked up from germline, CDR1 is SGHDT and CDR2 is YYEEEE. The CDR3 sequence: CASSYGQGRRNQPQHF. CDR3 DNA: TGTGCCAGCAGTTATGGACAGGGGAGGCGCAATCAGCCCCAGCATTTT.

The DNA of the CDR3 is TGTGCCAGCAGCCGAGAGCGTACAGGGGGAACTGGAAAACTGTTTTTT. This gives the protein CASSRERTGGTGKLFF. The rearrangement joins TRBV4-2 to TRBJ1-4, with 8 bases that match TRBD1. Germline V lookup: CDR1 LGHNA, CDR2 YNFKEQ. This CDR3 region has 16 residues. V trimming: 4 bases; J trimming: 10 bases; junction bases outside the gene matches: 14.

As for this clone: The sample contains more than one DNA sequence encoding this CDR3. The chain has TRBV5-1 and TRBJ2-1; 9 nucleotides align to TRBD1. The CDR3 length is 14 residues. Per germline, CDR1 SGHRS and CDR2 YFSETQ. With V trimmed by 3 bases and J by 7 bases, 5 bases remained unmatched. CDR3 amino acids: CASSSRQGGNEQFF. CDR3 in DNA: TGCGCCAGCAGCTCGCGACAGGGGGGAAATGAGCAGTTCTTC. The full variable domain, with the rest looked up from reference TRBV5-1 and TRBJ2-1, is KAGVTQTPRYLIKTRGQQVTLSCSPISGHRSVSWYQQTPGQGLQFLFEYFSETQRNKGNFPGRFSGRQFSNSRSEMNVSTLELGDSALYLCASSSRQGGNEQFFGPGTRLTVL.